The 7 T cell receptor beta chains below all came from one sample that was sequenced in a study of cytomegalovirus exposure and HLA in healthy donors. 60 Vbeta and 13 Jbeta primers were used in PCR. Generated by immunoSEQ multiplex PCR, the TCRdb table keeps only in-frame clones and is missing some. The repertoire includes approximately 100,000 clones, about 83% of them detected once, and around 5% sits in the top ten. Sequencing was carried out using PBMCs. These receptors all stem from a female donor in good health and CMV-seropositive.

This rearrangement joins TRBV5-1 to TRBJ2-3; TRBD1 aligns across 7 bases. From germline, CDR1 is SGHRS and CDR2 YFSETQ. The CDR3 is made up of 14 amino acids. J gave up 5 bases and V 4 bases, and 7 bases lay outside the gene matches. CDR3 protein: CASSLGQAGDTQYF. In DNA, the CDR3 is TGCGCCAGCAGCCTCGGACAGGCAGGAGATACGCAGTATTTT.

V usage is TRBV12-5 and J usage is TRBJ2-7; the D gene is possibly TRBD2 (5 bases). The CDR3 consists of 15 residues. V was trimmed by 5 bases and J by 5 bases, leaving 19 bases between them. Germline values: CDR1 LGHNT, CDR2 FRNRAP. The CDR3 region is CASGPRQPGTHEQYF. The CDR3 DNA reads as TGTGCTAGTGGTCCGCGTCAGCCGGGAACTCACGAGCAGTACTTC. Based on the CDR3 plus reference TRBV12-5 and TRBJ2-7, the full variable domain is DARVTQTPRHKVTEMGQEVTMRCQPILGHNTVFWYRQTMMQGLELLAYFRNRAPLDDSGMPKDRFSAEMPDATLATLKIQPSEPRDSAVYFCASGPRQPGTHEQYFGPGTRLTVT.

This clone showed up just a few times. The chain recombines TRBV11-2 with TRBJ2-1; D gene uncertain. There are 15 residues in the CDR3. Per germline, CDR1 SGHAT and CDR2 FQNNGV. V gave up 1 base and J gave up 6 bases, with 13 bases separating them. The CDR3 DNA reads as TGTGCCAGCAGCTTAGTTCCACTCCGGAGCAATGAGCAGTTCTTC. Translated, it gives CASSLVPLRSNEQFF. Filled out from reference TRBV11-2 and TRBJ2-1, the complete variable domain reads EAGVAQSPRYKIIEKRQSVAFWCNPISGHATLYWYQQILGQGPKLLIQFQNNGVVDDSQLPKDRFSAERLKGVDSTLKIQPAKLEDSAVYLCASSLVPLRSNEQFFGPGTRLTVL.

The rearrangement joins TRBV4-2 to TRBJ2-7; no clear D. V dropped 0 bases and J dropped 1 base, with 13 bases sitting between them. Germline values: CDR1 LGHNA, CDR2 YNFKEQ. The CDR3 covers 16 residues. The CDR3 nucleotides are TGTGCCAGCAGCCAAGAGGCTCACGGAGTTTCCTACGAGCAGTACTTC. Its protein is CASSQEAHGVSYEQYF.

The CDR3 spells CASSYDRGKFYGYTF. DNA of the CDR3: TGTGCCAGCAGTTACGACAGGGGGAAATTCTATGGCTACACCTTC. The chain joins TRBV6-5 to TRBJ1-2; 9 positions agree with TRBD1. The ends lost 2 bases at V and 4 bases at J; junction bases unmatched: 5. The CDR3 consists of 15 residues. The V gene's germline CDR1 is MNHEY and CDR2 SVGAGI.

The chain couples TRBV9 to TRBJ1-2, with 8 positions matching TRBD1. Trimming at V came to 6 bases and at J to 5 bases, leaving 6 bases not matched to a gene. Germline CDR1 is SGDLS and CDR2 is YYNGEE. The CDR3 totals 13 residues. The CDR3 sequence is CASTRDRYYGYTF. CDR3 nucleotide sequence: TGTGCCAGCACCAGGGACAGGTATTATGGCTACACCTTC.

The chain joins TRBV5-1 to TRBJ1-2, with TRBD1 identical over 9 bases. Trimming at V came to 0 bases and at J to 8 bases, leaving 8 bases not matched to a gene. Germline V CDR1 and CDR2: SGHRS, YFSETQ. CDR3 length: 15 residues. CDR3: CASSLGDRELGGYTF. Here the CDR3 DNA reads TGCGCCAGCAGCTTGGGGGACAGGGAATTAGGCGGCTACACCTTC.